This TCR beta chain was identified during a study of graft-versus-host responses after intestinal transplantation. Germline V lookup: CDR1 SGHRS, CDR2 YFSETQ. This CDR3 is built from 14 residues. Deletions cut 4 bases from V and 1 base from J, with 9 bases between. TCRdb keeps only in-frame clones here, not all; method: immunoSEQ multiplex PCR. Of about 94,000 clones listed, 90% to 95% are singletons. Details on this clone: Antigen unknown.

The study's findings and limits: The authors found GvH clones in recipient marrow, some appearing first in ileum or blood.

This TCR was recovered from a human donor who received an intestinal transplant. Sequencing used unstimulated CD8+ T cells sorted from spleen or lymph node cells, obtained before intestinal transplant. The chain combines TRBV5-1 with TRBJ2-1; the D gene is possibly TRBD1 (6 bases). In DNA form, the CDR3 reads TGCGCCAGCAGCCATAGGGGGTCCTACAATGAGCAGTTCTTC. Translating gives CASSHRGSYNEQFF.